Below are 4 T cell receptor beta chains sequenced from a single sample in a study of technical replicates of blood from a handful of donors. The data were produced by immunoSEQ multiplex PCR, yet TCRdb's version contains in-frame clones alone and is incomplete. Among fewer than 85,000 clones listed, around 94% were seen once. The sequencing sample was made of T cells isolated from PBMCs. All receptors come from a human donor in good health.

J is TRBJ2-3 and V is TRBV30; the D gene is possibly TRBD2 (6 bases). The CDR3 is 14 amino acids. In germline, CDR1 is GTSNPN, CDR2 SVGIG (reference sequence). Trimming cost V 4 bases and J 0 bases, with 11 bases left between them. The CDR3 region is CAWNLAASTDTQYF. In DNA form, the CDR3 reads TGTGCCTGGAACTTAGCGGCAAGCACAGATACGCAGTATTTT.

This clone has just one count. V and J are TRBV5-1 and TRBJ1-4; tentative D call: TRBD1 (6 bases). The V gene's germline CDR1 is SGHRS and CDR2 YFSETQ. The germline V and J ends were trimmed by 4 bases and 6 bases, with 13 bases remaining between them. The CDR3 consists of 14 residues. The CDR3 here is CASSQDRSYEKLFF. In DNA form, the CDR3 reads TGCGCCAGCAGCCAGGACAGATCCTATGAAAAACTGTTTTTT.

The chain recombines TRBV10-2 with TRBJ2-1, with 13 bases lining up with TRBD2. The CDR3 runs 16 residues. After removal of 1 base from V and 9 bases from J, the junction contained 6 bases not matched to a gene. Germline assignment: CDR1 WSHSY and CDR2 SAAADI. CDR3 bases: TGCGCCAGCAGTGAGTTAGGACTAGCGGGAGAAGGTGAGCAGTTCTTC. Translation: CASSELGLAGEGEQFF.

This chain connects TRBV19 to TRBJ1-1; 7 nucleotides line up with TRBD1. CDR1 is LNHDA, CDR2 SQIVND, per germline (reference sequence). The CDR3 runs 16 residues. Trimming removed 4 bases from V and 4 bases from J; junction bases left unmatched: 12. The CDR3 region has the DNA TGTGCCAGTAGTACTGGACAGGAATACATACCCACTGAAGCTTTCTTT. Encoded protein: CASSTGQEYIPTEAFF.